Following are 8 T cell receptor beta chains from one sample sequenced in a study of cytomegalovirus exposure and HLA in healthy donors (dated by TCRdb to the late 2010s). Receptor amplification or capture employed the immunoSEQ multiplex PCR assay. A mixture of 60 forward primers for TCR Vbeta segments and 13 reverse primers for TCR Jbeta segments was used in the multiplex PCR. Held by TCRdb, this immuneACCESS table contains in-frame sequences only and omits some clones. Under half of the omission traces to an unresolved V gene where checked; the cause of the rest is unknown. This specimen's table enumerates approximately 130,000 clones. Of the sample, just under 2% falls within the top ten clones. Source material: PBMCs. These receptors originate from a woman in her sixties or seventies in good health and CMV-seronegative.

The chain joins TRBV7-9 to TRBJ2-3, with TRBD2 matching over 7 bases. Germline V lookup: CDR1 SEHNR, CDR2 FQNEAQ (reference sequence). The CDR3 is 16 amino acids. V shed 4 bases and J 3 bases; nucleotides not matched to a gene: 10. The DNA for the CDR3 is TGTGCCAGCAGCTCAAGTTTCGGGGGGTGGACAGATACGCAGTATTTT. Translated, it gives CASSSSFGGWTDTQYF.

CDR3 DNA sequence: TGTGCCAGCAGTTTCCTCCCGACAGGGTTTCACGAGCAGTACTTC. Translating it yields CASSFLPTGFHEQYF. V gene TRBV28 combines with J gene TRBJ2-7, with TRBD1 matching over 7 bases. Germline assignment: CDR1 MDHEN and CDR2 SYDVKM. V shed 3 bases, J shed 5 bases, and the junction held 10 bases outside the gene matches. CDR3 size: 15 residues.

This chain joins TRBV28 and TRBJ2-7; D unclear. In germline, CDR1 is MDHEN, CDR2 SYDVKM. V was clipped by 5 bases and J by 3 bases, with 17 bases between them. CDR3 length: 15 amino acids. The CDR3 region is CASSGVYYHYYEQYF. CDR3 DNA: TGTGCCAGCAGTGGCGTCTACTATCATTACTACGAGCAGTACTTC.

The chain employs TRBV28 and TRBJ1-1, with a tentative D call TRBD1 (6 bases). V was shortened by 4 bases and J by 0 bases, with 21 bases between the two germline ends. Germline CDR1 MDHEN, CDR2 SYDVKM. The CDR3 contains 18 residues. CDR3 bases: TGTGCCAGCAGTTCCCTTTCAGGGGTACGTTACATGAACACTGAAGCTTTCTTT. Translation: CASSSLSGVRYMNTEAFF.

CDR3 residues: CASSLYGGQDTEAFF. The CDR3 DNA reads TGTGCCAGCAGTTTATACGGGGGGCAAGACACTGAAGCTTTCTTT. V and J are TRBV28 and TRBJ1-1; D possibly corresponds to TRBD1 (6 bases). Trimming removed 1 base from V and 3 bases from J, with 12 bases in between. The length of the CDR3 is 15 residues. Germline assignment: CDR1 MDHEN and CDR2 SYDVKM. Variable domain in full (rest from reference TRBV28 and TRBJ1-1): DVKVTQSSRYLVKRTGEKVFLECVQDMDHENMFWYRQDPGLGLRLIYFSYDVKMKEKGDIPEGYSVSREKKERFSLILESASTNQTSMYLCASSLYGGQDTEAFFGQGTRLTVV.

The chain is built from TRBV4-1 and TRBJ2-3, with D hard to call. V lost 1 base and J 1 base, leaving 12 bases between the germline ends. This CDR3 region has 16 residues. In germline, CDR1 is MGHRA, CDR2 YSYEKL. The DNA of the CDR3 is TGCGCCAGCAGCCAAGCCGGGTACCCTCGCACAGATACGCAGTATTTT. Translated, it gives CASSQAGYPRTDTQYF.

The chain's CDR3 is CASRADRDSVTEAFF. For the CDR3, the DNA is TGTGCCAGCAGGGCGGACAGGGATTCCGTCACTGAAGCTTTCTTT. The chain has TRBV7-9 and TRBJ1-1, with 8 bases identical to TRBD1. The CDR3 has 15 residues. The ends lost 6 bases at V and 4 bases at J; junction bases unmatched: 10. Germline V gives CDR1 SEHNR, CDR2 FQNEAQ (reference sequence).

This sequence joins TRBV19 and TRBJ1-5; D remains ambiguous. The CDR3 loop spans 15 amino acids. Germline V lookup: CDR1 LNHDA, CDR2 SQIVND (reference sequence). The germline V and J ends were trimmed by 6 bases and 5 bases, with 17 bases remaining between them. This chain's CDR3 is CASRPTGSQYQPQHF. CDR3 bases: TGTGCCAGTAGACCCACGGGGTCCCAATATCAGCCCCAGCATTTT.